This T cell receptor beta chain was captured in a study of post-analysis software for immune sequencing data. Study in general: Included among the disease courses, which were recorded for the cohort, were relapsing-remitting, secondary progressive and progressive-relapsing multiple sclerosis. General study findings and limits: Samples prepared in the same batch strongly co-clustered by F measure. Controls showed lower frequencies than patients for roughly 5 TRBV segments, and TRBV5-6, TRBV5-1 and TRBV20-1 were among these. Multiple sclerosis was associated with a significant reduction in normalized Chao1 diversity relative to controls.

TCR beta cDNA libraries had unique molecular identifiers. Input amounts of 1 to 10 million T cells were used. These gave roughly 0.5 million cDNA molecules, so each molecule approximated one T cell. MiXCR, run by TCRdb on the PCR reads, gives a single entry per CDR3 protein. The data contain 400,000 to 500,000 distinct CDR3 sequences, more than 30% of them singletons. CDR1 is SQVTM and CDR2 is ANQGSEA in the germline V gene. V shed 4 bases and J shed 6 bases, with 15 bases lying between them. This CDR3 spans 13 amino acids. On this clonotype: Its antigen is undetermined.

The source is a girl aged 2 to 10 with multiple sclerosis. V gene TRBV29-1 combines with J gene TRBJ1-2; no definite D call. What was sequenced was blood. The CDR3 DNA follows: TGCAGCGTTGGGCCCTCATCAACAAATGGCTACACCTTC. Protein: CSVGPSSTNGYTF.